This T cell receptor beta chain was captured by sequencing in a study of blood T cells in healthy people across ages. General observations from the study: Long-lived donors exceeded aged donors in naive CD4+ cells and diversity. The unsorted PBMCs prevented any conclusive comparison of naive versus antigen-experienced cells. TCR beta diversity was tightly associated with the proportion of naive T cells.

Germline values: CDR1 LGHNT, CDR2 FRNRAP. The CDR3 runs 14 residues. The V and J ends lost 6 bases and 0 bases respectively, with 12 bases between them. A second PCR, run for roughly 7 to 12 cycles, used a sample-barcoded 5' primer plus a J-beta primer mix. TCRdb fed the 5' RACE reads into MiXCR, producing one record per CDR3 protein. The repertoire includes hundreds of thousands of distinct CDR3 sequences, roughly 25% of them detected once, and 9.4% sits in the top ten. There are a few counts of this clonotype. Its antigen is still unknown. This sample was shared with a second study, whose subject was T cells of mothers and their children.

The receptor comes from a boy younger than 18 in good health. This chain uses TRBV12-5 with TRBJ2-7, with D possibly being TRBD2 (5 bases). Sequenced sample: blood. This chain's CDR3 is CASGVGDISYEQYF. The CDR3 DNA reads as TGTGCTAGTGGGGTGGGAGACATCTCCTACGAGCAGTACTTC.